These 22 T cell receptor beta chains originate from one sample sequenced in a study of T cell repertoires in cytomegalovirus infection. No antigen has been assigned to these receptors. A single record per CDR3 protein comes from TCRdb applying MiXCR to the reads. The repertoire has fewer than 850,000 distinct CDR3 sequences, 25% to 30% of them found once; the top ten carry around 14%. The input for sequencing was cultured CD8+ T cells from PBMCs, taken from culture after CMV antigen stimulation. These receptors originate from a human donor in good health (CMV status not recorded). Some clones in this sample may be carry-over from other donors' samples.

The genes are TRBV20-1 and TRBJ2-7, with TRBD1 as a possible D gene (6 bases). V gave up 6 bases and J gave up 3 bases, with 12 bases separating them. Germline V lookup: CDR1 DFQATT, CDR2 SNEGSKA (reference sequence). This CDR3 is 12 amino acids long. CDR3 residues: CSAISRGYEQYV. In DNA, the CDR3 is TGCAGTGCAATTTCCAGGGGCTACGAGCAGTACGTC.

A few counts support this clonotype. Compared with germline, one end of the junction differs, possibly owing to a read error. In DNA form, the CDR3 reads TGTGCCAGCAGCCAACCCGGGACTTCTGCTGGTGCCGATACGCAGTATTTT. Amino acid sequence: CASSQPGTSAGADTQYF. This chain uses TRBV4-1 with TRBJ2-3; D may be TRBD2 (6 bases). The germline CDR1 and CDR2 sequences are MGHRA and YSYEKL. The CDR3 covers 17 residues.

This clonotype showed up just a few times. This chain links TRBV7-6 with TRBJ2-7; D may be TRBD1 (5 bases). This CDR3 spans 14 amino acids. CDR1 and CDR2 from the germline V gene are SGHVS and FNYEAQ. With 2 bases removed from V and 5 bases from J, the gap between germline ends came to 13 bases. Here the CDR3 reads CASSLRVDSHEQYF. Written as DNA, the CDR3 is TGTGCCAGCAGCTTAAGGGTCGACAGCCACGAGCAGTACTTC.

This clonotype has only a few counts. The chain recombines TRBV25-1 with TRBJ1-6; a possible D gene is TRBD1 (5 bases). V lost 0 bases, J lost 7 bases, and 10 bases lay in between. Germline loops: CDR1 MGHDK, CDR2 SYGVNS. The CDR3 has 15 amino acids. CDR3 region: CASSEYQGSNSPLHF. The CDR3 DNA follows: TGTGCCAGCAGTGAATACCAGGGAAGCAATTCACCCCTCCACTTT.

The chain is built from TRBV9 and TRBJ2-1; D is possibly TRBD1 (5 bases). The length of the CDR3 is 16 residues. V lost 3 bases and J lost 4, with 17 bases in between. Germline values: CDR1 SGDLS, CDR2 YYNGEE. The DNA of the CDR3 is TGTGCCAGCAGCGCACCTACAGGTGACAAGTACAATGAGCAGTTCTTC. Translated: CASSAPTGDKYNEQFF.

This clonotype was detected many times. The chain couples TRBV7-6 to TRBJ2-1; no clear D gene. CDR1 is SGHVS and CDR2 is FNYEAQ in the germline V gene. The CDR3 sequence is 15 residues long. The V end lost 1 base, the J end lost 0 bases, and 7 bases lay between the germline ends. This CDR3 is CASSLGTSSYNEQFF. The CDR3 DNA reads as TGTGCCAGCAGCTTAGGCACAAGCTCCTACAATGAGCAGTTCTTC.

This clonotype was detected ten times or more. V is TRBV6-1 and J is TRBJ2-5; TRBD1 is a possible D gene (5 bases). The CDR3 has 15 residues. The V gene lost 3 bases and the J gene lost 2 bases, with 13 bases spanning the gap. CDR1 and CDR2 from the germline V gene are MNHNS and SASEGT. Written as DNA, the CDR3 is TGTGCCAGCAGTGACTCCCACAAGGGGCAAGAGACCCAGTACTTC. Its protein product is CASSDSHKGQETQYF.

The CDR3 nucleotides read TGTGCCAGCAGCGTCTCCGGAAGAACCGGGGAGCTGTTTTTT. Its protein product is CASSVSGRTGELFF. V gene TRBV7-8 combines with J gene TRBJ2-2; the D is unclear. V was pared by 5 bases and J by 5 bases, with 12 bases between. CDR3 length equals 14 residues. Germline V lookup: CDR1 SGHVS, CDR2 FQNEAQ.

This clonotype is a singleton in its sample. The V gene is TRBV5-3, the J gene TRBJ1-1; TRBD1 matches 8 bases. TRBV5-3 is an open reading frame, and its role is uncertain. J lost 5 bases, V lost 8 bases, and 17 bases had no gene match. The CDR3 consists of 16 residues. CDR3 sequence (DNA): TGTGCCAGCAGCCCGAAGGACAGGGACCATAATACTGAAGCTTTCTTT. Amino acids: CASSPKDRDHNTEAFF.

The genes are TRBV5-8 and TRBJ1-5, with a weak D call TRBD1 (6 bases). With 0 bases removed from V and 12 bases from J, the gap between germline ends came to 22 bases. The CDR3 runs to 16 residues. In germline, CDR1 is SGHTS, CDR2 YDEGEE. DNA of the CDR3: TGTGCCAGCAGCTTGGACAGGGCGAGGATTAACATTCTCCAGCATTTT. The encoded protein is CASSLDRARINILQHF.

The chain joins TRBV20-1 to TRBJ2-2, with 9 bases lining up with TRBD1. CDR1 DFQATT and CDR2 SNEGSKA come from the germline V gene (reference sequence). Losses at the gene ends were 0 bases for V and 1 base for J; bases not matched to a gene: 3. CDR3 length equals 16 residues. The CDR3 nucleotides read TGCAGTGCTAGAGACCGGACAGGGGAGAACACCGGGGAGCTGTTTTTT. It yields the protein CSARDRTGENTGELFF.

This clonotype was seen a handful of times. The chain carries TRBV9 and TRBJ1-1; unclear D gene. This CDR3 spans 15 amino acids. Germline V lookup: CDR1 SGDLS, CDR2 YYNGEE. V was shortened by 0 bases and J by 0 bases, with 9 bases between the two germline ends. CDR3 sequence (DNA): TGTGCCAGCAGCGTAGTTCCGGGGTTGAACACTGAAGCTTTCTTT. This encodes CASSVVPGLNTEAFF.

The J gene is TRBJ2-3, the V gene TRBV2, with 12 bases aligning to TRBD2. After removal of 6 bases from V and 2 bases from J, the junction contained 6 bases not matched to a gene. CDR1 and CDR2 (germline): SNHLY, FYNNEI. The CDR3 is made up of 16 amino acids. CDR3 nucleotide sequence: TGTGCCAGCAGCGAACGACTAGCGGGGGCCACAGATACGCAGTATTTT. Protein product: CASSERLAGATDTQYF.

This chain connects TRBV7-9 to TRBJ1-2; 8 bases line up with TRBD1. This CDR3 spans 16 amino acids. V gave up 4 bases and J gave up 3 bases; unmatched junction bases: 10. Germline CDR1 is SEHNR and CDR2 is FQNEAQ (reference sequence). The CDR3 region is CASSSVGGQEYYGYTF. The CDR3 DNA reads as TGTGCCAGCAGCTCCGTGGGGGGACAGGAATACTATGGCTACACCTTC.

The J gene is TRBJ2-7, the V gene TRBV27; D uncertain. CDR3 length: 12 amino acids. V was pared by 8 bases and J by 2 bases, with 10 bases between. Germline CDR1 is MNHEY and CDR2 is SMNVEV (reference sequence). The CDR3 DNA is TGTGCCAGCGGTTACCTGACCTACGAGCAGTACTTC. Its protein is CASGYLTYEQYF.

V and J are TRBV11-3 and TRBJ2-5; TRBD1 might be the D (6 bases). The CDR3 runs to 16 residues. Per the germline V gene, CDR1 is SGHNT and CDR2 is YENEEA. V shed 5 bases and J shed 1 base, with 17 bases lying between them. CDR3 coding DNA: TGTGCCAGCAGCCCGTGCCGGGACACAATCCAAGAGACCCAGTACTTC. It translates to CASSPCRDTIQETQYF.

The rearrangement links TRBV5-8 to TRBJ1-1; tentatively, D is TRBD1 (6 bases). Deletions cut 0 bases from V and 6 bases from J, with 12 bases between. The germline V gene has CDR1 SGHTS and CDR2 YDEGEE. The CDR3 consists of 14 residues. The CDR3 region is CASSLVYPGAEAFF. The CDR3 nucleotides read TGTGCCAGCAGCTTGGTATATCCAGGGGCTGAAGCTTTCTTT.

This clonotype turned up a few times. The gene calls are TRBV6-6 and TRBJ2-5, with 10 positions matching TRBD1. V shed 0 bases, J shed 4 bases, and the junction held 2 bases outside the gene matches. CDR1 MNHNY and CDR2 SVGAGI come from the germline V gene (reference sequence). The CDR3 consists of 15 residues. CDR3 coding DNA: TGTGCCAGCAGTTACTCGACAGGGGGCAGAGAGACCCAGTACTTC. Its protein is CASSYSTGGRETQYF.

The count of this clonotype is one. The chain employs TRBV7-4 and TRBJ2-2; TRBD2 matches at 9 bases. This CDR3 has 19 residues. Germline trimming cut 1 base from V and 1 base from J; bases unmatched to any gene: 10. CDR1 is SGHVT and CDR2 is SQSDAQ in the germline V gene. The CDR3 protein is CASSLGVTSGELNTGELFF. The CDR3 DNA is TGTGCCAGCAGCTTAGGAGTGACTAGCGGAGAGCTGAACACCGGGGAGCTGTTTTTT.

This clonotype was seen repeatedly, ten times or more. The rearrangement links TRBV7-8 to TRBJ2-6; the D is unclear. V was pared by 5 bases and J by 0 bases, with 11 bases between. Germline CDR1 SGHVS, CDR2 FQNEAQ. The CDR3 totals 16 residues. CDR3 nucleotides: TGTGCCAGCAGCCGACATCCGGGCTCTGGGGCCAACGTCCTGACTTTC. This encodes CASSRHPGSGANVLTF.

The table lists this clonotype with many counts. CDR3 sequence (DNA): TGTGCCAGCTCCCACAAGGGCATGGGGCCCCGGGGCAATGAGCAGTTCTTC. Amino acids: CASSHKGMGPRGNEQFF. This chain links TRBV6-5 with TRBJ2-1; D possibly matches TRBD1 or TRBD2 (5 bases each). The CDR3 sequence is 17 residues long. Trimming took 8 bases from V and 6 from J, leaving 26 bases between them. Germline CDR1 is MNHEY and CDR2 is SVGAGI.

This clonotype was detected a few times. This rearrangement joins TRBV5-1 to TRBJ1-1; maybe TRBD1 (5 bases). Deletions cut 4 bases from V and 3 bases from J, with 16 bases between. Per germline, CDR1 SGHRS and CDR2 YFSETQ. This CDR3 contains 15 residues. The CDR3 reads CASSRGPRGDTEAFF. The CDR3 bases are TGCGCCAGCAGCCGGGGACCGCGGGGGGACACTGAAGCTTTCTTT.